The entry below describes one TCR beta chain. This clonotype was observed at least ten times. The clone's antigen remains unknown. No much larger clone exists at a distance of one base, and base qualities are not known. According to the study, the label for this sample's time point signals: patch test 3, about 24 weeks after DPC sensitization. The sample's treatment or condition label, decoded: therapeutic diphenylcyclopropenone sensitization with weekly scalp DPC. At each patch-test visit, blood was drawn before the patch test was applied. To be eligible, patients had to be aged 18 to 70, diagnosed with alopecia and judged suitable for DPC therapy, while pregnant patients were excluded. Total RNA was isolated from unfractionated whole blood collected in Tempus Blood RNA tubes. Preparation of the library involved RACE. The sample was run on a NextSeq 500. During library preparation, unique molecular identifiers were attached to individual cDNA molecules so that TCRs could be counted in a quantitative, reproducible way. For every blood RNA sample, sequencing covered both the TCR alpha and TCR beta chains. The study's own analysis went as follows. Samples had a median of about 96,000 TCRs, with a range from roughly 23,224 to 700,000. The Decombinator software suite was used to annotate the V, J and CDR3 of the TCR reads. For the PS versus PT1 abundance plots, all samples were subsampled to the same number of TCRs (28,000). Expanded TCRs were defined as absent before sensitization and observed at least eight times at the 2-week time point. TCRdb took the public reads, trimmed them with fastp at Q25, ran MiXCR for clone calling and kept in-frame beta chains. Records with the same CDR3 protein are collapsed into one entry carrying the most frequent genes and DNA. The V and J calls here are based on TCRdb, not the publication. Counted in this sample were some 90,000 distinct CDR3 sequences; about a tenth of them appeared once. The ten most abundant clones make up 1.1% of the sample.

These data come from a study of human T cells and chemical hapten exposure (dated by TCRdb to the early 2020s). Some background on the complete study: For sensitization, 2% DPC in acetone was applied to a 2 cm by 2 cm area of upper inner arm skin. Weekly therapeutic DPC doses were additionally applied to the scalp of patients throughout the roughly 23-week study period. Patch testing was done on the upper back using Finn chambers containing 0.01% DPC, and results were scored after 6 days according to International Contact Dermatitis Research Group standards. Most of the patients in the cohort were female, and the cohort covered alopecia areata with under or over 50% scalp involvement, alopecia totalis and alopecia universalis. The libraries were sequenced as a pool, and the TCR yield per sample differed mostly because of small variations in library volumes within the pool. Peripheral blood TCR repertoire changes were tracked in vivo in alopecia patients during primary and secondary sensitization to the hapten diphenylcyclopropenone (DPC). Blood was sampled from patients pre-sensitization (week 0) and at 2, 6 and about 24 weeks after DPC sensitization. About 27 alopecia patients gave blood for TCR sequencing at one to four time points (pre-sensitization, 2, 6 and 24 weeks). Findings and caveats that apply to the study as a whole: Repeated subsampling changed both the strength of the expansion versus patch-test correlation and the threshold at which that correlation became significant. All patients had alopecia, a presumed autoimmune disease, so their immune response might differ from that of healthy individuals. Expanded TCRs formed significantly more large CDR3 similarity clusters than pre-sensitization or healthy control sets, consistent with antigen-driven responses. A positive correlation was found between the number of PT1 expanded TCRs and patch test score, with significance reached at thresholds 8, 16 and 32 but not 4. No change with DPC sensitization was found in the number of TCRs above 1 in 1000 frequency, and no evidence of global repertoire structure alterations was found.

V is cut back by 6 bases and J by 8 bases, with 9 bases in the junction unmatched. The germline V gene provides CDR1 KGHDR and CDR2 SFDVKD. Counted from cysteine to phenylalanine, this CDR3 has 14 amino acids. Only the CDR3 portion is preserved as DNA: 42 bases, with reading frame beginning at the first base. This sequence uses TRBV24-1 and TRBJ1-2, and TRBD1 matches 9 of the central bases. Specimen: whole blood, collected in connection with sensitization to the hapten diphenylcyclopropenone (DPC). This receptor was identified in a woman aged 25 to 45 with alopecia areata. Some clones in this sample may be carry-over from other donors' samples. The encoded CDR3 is CATSKPGQGEGYTF. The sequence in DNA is TGTGCCACCAGTAAACCGGGACAGGGAGAAGGCTACACCTTC.